These 10 T cell receptor beta chains share one sample of origin, sequenced in a study of CD4 T cells in relation to SARS-CoV-2 and coronaviruses. What these receptors recognize is not known. Unexposed donor CD4+ T cells date from about 2011-2018, before the COVID-19 pandemic. After ten to eleven days of culture, CD4+ T cells were isolated. Profiled with immunoSEQ multiplex PCR; TCRdb holds only in-frame clones, not every one. The sample carries approximately 21,000 clones, roughly 82% recorded once. What was sequenced was CD4+ T cells from PBMCs, cultured in vitro. Receptors were obtained from a human donor in good health.

This sequence joins TRBV6-5 and TRBJ2-5; no clear D gene. The CDR3 totals 11 residues. Deletions cut 6 bases from V and 5 bases from J, with 7 bases between. The germline V gene has CDR1 MNHEY and CDR2 SVGAGI. CDR3 protein: CASRELETQYF. Written as DNA, the CDR3 is TGTGCCAGCAGGGAGCTCGAGACCCAGTACTTC.

J is TRBJ1-6 and V is TRBV25-1, with D maybe TRBD1 (5 bases). The V and J ends lost 5 bases and 0 bases respectively, with 14 bases between them. The CDR3 is 17 residues long. Germline CDR1 reads MGHDK; CDR2 reads SYGVNS. CDR3 sequence: CASSSQTAYSYNSPLHF. The CDR3 nucleotides read TGTGCCAGCAGTTCTCAGACAGCCTACTCCTATAATTCACCCCTCCACTTT.

V is TRBV2 and J is TRBJ2-5; D remains ambiguous. Trimming shortened V by 3 bases and J by 3 bases, and 11 bases separated the two germline ends. Germline V gives CDR1 SNHLY, CDR2 FYNNEI. The CDR3 is 14 amino acids. The CDR3 region has the DNA TGTGCCAGCAGTGATTTCCCGGGTGAAGAGACCCAGTACTTC. Translating it yields CASSDFPGEETQYF.

The chain couples TRBV10-3 to TRBJ1-1, with TRBD1 matching over 8 bases. The CDR3 contains 11 residues. V trimming: 11 bases; J trimming: 7 bases; junction bases outside the gene matches: 6. Germline CDR1 is ENHRY and CDR2 is SYGVKD. For the CDR3, the DNA is TGTGCCGTAGCCGGGACAGGTGAAGCTTTCTTT. Its translation: CAVAGTGEAFF.

The CDR3 DNA follows: TGTGCCAGCAGCCAGGTCAGTCATGGTGGGACCCAGTACTTC. It translates to CASSQVSHGGTQYF. V and J are TRBV3-1 (or the pseudogene TRBV3-2) and TRBJ2-5; D unclear. The V gene lost 3 bases and the J gene lost 7 bases, with 15 bases spanning the gap. The germline CDR1 and CDR2 sequences are LGHDT and YNNKEL (reference sequence). The CDR3 has 14 residues.

The chain uses TRBV6-5 and TRBJ1-4; TRBD1 aligns across 9 bases. V trimming: 6 bases; J trimming: 6 bases; junction bases outside the gene matches: 5. In germline, CDR1 is MNHEY, CDR2 SVGAGI. The CDR3 runs to 14 residues. CDR3 sequence reads: CASRTTGGDEKLFF. The CDR3 coding sequence is TGTGCCAGCAGAACCACAGGGGGCGATGAAAAACTGTTTTTT.

This sequence joins TRBV7-8 and TRBJ2-2; 7 bases map to TRBD2. Losses at the gene ends were 11 bases for V and 2 bases for J; bases not matched to a gene: 8. CDR3 length: 14 amino acids. The germline gives CDR1 SGHVS, CDR2 FQNEAQ. The CDR3 sequence is CAGGLADNTGELFF. The CDR3 nucleotides read TGTGCCGGAGGTCTAGCGGACAACACCGGGGAGCTGTTTTTT.

This sequence joins TRBV4-3 and TRBJ1-2; D perhaps matches TRBD1 (5 bases). The germline V and J ends were trimmed by 1 base and 5 bases, with 11 bases remaining between them. This CDR3 spans 14 amino acids. Germline CDR1 reads LGHNA; CDR2 reads YSLEER. CDR3 residues: CASSQGRVGYGYTF. CDR3 nucleotides: TGCGCCAGCAGCCAAGGCAGGGTAGGATATGGCTACACCTTC.

The CDR3 sequence is CASSLLRATEAFF. CDR3 sequence (DNA): TGCGCCAGCAGCCTACTCAGGGCGACTGAAGCTTTCTTT. V gene TRBV5-1 combines with J gene TRBJ1-1; tentative D call: TRBD1 (5 bases). With 4 bases removed from V and 5 bases from J, the gap between germline ends came to 12 bases. This CDR3 contains 13 residues. CDR1 and CDR2 (germline): SGHRS, YFSETQ. Full variable domain (missing parts from reference TRBV5-1 and TRBJ1-1): KAGVTQTPRYLIKTRGQQVTLSCSPISGHRSVSWYQQTPGQGLQFLFEYFSETQRNKGNFPGRFSGRQFSNSRSEMNVSTLELGDSALYLCASSLLRATEAFFGQGTRLTVV.

The chain uses TRBV6-5 and TRBJ1-1; D is perhaps TRBD1 (6 bases). V was cut by 7 bases and J by 3 bases, with 15 bases left in between. CDR3 length: 14 amino acids. CDR1 is MNHEY, CDR2 SVGAGI, per germline. The chain's CDR3 is CASTRPGVDTEAFF. In DNA, the CDR3 is TGTGCCAGCACCCGGCCAGGGGTGGACACTGAAGCTTTCTTT.